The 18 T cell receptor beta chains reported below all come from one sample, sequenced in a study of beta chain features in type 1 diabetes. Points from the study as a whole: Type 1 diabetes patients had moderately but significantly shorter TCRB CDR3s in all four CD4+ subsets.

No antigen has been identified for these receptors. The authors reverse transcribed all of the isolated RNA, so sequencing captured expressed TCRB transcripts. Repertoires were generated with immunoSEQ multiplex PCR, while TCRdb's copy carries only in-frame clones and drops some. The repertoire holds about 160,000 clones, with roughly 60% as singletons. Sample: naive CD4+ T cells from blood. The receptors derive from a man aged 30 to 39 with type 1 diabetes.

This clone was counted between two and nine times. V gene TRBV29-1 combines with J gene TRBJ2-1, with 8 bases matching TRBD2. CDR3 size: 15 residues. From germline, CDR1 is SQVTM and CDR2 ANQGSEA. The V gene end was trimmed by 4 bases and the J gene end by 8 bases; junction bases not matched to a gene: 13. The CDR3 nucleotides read TGCAGCGTTGCGTCGGTCGGGGGGGCAGGACATGAGCAGTTCTTC. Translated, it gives CSVASVGGAGHEQFF.

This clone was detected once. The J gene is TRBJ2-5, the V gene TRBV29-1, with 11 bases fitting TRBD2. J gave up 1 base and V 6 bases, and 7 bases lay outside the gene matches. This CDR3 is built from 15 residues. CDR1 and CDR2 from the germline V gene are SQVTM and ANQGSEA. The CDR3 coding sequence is TGCAGCGTGAAACCGCTAGCGGGGGGCCAAGAGACCCAGTACTTC. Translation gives CSVKPLAGGQETQYF.

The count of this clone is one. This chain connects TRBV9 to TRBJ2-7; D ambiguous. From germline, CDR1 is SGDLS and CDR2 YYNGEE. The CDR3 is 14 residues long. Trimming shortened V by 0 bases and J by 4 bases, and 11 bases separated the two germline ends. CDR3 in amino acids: CASSVAPQIYEQYF. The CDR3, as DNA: TGTGCCAGCAGCGTAGCTCCCCAGATTTACGAGCAGTACTTC.

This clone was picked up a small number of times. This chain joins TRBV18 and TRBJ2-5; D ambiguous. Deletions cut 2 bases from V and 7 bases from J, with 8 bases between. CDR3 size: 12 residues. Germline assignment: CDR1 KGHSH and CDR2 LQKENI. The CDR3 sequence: CASSPDPGTQYF. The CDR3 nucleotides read TGTGCCAGCTCACCAGATCCAGGGACCCAGTACTTC.

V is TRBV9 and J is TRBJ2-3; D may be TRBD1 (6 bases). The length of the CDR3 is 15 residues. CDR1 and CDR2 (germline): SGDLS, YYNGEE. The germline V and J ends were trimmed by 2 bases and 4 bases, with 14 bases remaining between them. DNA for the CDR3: TGTGCCAGCAGCGTCGGGGCAGGGGAGCCAGATACGCAGTATTTT. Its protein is CASSVGAGEPDTQYF.

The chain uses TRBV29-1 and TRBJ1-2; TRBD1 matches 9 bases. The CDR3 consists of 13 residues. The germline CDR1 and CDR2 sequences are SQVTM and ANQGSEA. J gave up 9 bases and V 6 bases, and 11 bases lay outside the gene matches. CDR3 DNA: TGCAGCGTGGACAGGGGCCTACCAAGGCGCTACACCTTC. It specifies CSVDRGLPRRYTF.

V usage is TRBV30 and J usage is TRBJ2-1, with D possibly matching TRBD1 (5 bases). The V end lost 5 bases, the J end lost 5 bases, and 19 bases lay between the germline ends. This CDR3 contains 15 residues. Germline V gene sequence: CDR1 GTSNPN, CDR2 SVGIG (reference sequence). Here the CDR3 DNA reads TGTGCCTGGGCCCAGACAGCTCTCCTTCACAATGAGCAGTTCTTC. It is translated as CAWAQTALLHNEQFF.

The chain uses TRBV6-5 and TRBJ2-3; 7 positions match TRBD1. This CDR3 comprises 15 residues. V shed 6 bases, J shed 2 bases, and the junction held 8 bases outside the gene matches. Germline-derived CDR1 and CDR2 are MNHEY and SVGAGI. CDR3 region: CASRKGQPFTDTQYF. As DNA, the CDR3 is TGTGCCAGCAGAAAGGGACAGCCGTTCACAGATACGCAGTATTTT.

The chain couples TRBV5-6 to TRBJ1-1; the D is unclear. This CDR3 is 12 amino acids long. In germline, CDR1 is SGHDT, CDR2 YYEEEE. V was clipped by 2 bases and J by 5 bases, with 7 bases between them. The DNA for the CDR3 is TGTGCCAGCAGCTTTCTTAAGACTGAAGCTTTCTTT. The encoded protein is CASSFLKTEAFF.

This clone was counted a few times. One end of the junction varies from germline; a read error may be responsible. The CDR3 bases are TGCAGCGTGGAGGACAGCACAGCTACGCAGTATTTT. Encoded protein: CSVEDSTATQYF. V and J are TRBV29-1 and TRBJ2-3, with D perhaps TRBD1 (6 bases). The CDR3 is 12 residues long. The germline V gene has CDR1 SQVTM and CDR2 ANQGSEA.

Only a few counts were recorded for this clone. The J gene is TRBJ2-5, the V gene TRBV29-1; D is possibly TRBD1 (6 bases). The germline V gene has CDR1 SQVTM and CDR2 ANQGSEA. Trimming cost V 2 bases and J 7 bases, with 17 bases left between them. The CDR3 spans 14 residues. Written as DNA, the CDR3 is TGCAGCGTTGAACAGAGCGGACAGAGCGGGACCCAGTACTTC. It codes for CSVEQSGQSGTQYF.

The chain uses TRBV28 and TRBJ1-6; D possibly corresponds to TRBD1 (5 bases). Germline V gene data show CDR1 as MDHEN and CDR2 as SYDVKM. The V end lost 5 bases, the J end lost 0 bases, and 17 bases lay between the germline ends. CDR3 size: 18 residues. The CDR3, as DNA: TGTGCCAGCAGTGCCTTTAAACGGACAAGCTCCTATAATTCACCCCTCCACTTT. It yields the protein CASSAFKRTSSYNSPLHF.

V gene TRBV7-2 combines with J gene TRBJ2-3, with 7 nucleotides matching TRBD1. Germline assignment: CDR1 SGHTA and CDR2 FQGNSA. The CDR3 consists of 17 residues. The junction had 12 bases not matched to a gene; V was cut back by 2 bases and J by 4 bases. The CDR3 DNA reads TGTGCCAGCAGCTTACGTTCATACAGGGGATACCCAGATACGCAGTATTTT. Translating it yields CASSLRSYRGYPDTQYF.

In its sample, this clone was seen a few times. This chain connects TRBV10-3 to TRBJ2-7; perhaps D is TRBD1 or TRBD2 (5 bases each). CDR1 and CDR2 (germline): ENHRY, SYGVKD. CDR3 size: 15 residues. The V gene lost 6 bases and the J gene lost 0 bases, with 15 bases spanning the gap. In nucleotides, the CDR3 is TGTGCCATCAGCGACCGGGACGGTGGCTCCTACGAGCAGTACTTC. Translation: CAISDRDGGSYEQYF.

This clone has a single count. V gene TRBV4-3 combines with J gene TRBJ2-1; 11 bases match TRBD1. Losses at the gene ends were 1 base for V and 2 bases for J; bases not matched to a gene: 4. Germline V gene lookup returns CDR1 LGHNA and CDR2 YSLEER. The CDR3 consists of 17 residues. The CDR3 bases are TGCGCCAGCAGCCAAGTGGGGACAGGGGGTACCTACAATGAGCAGTTCTTC. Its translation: CASSQVGTGGTYNEQFF.

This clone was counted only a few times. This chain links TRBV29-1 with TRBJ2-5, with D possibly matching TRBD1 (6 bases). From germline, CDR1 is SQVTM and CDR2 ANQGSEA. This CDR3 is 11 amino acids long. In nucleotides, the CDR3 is TGCGGGGCAGGGGTTCAAGAGACCCAGTACTTC. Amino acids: CGAGVQETQYF.

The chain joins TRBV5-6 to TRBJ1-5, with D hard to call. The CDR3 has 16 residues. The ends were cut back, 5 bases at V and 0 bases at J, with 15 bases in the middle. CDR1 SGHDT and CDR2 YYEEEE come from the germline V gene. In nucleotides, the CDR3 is TGTGCCAGCAGTCATTCAAGCTGGTATAGCAATCAGCCCCAGCATTTT. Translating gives CASSHSSWYSNQPQHF.

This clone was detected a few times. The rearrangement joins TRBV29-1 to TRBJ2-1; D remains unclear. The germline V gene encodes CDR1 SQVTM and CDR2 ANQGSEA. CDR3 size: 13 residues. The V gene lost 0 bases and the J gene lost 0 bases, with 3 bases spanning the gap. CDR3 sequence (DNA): TGCAGCGTTGAAGACCTCTCCTACAATGAGCAGTTCTTC. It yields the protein CSVEDLSYNEQFF.